This T cell receptor (beta chain) was obtained from a study of blood T cell repertoires in COVID-19 (dated by TCRdb to between 2020 and 2021). In the study overall: The collaborator samples originated in the United States, Italy and Spain and spanned the acute and convalescent phases of COVID-19. Sample metadata almost always included a de-identified subject ID, COVID-19 status, age in years and sex. Where available, HLA class I and class II types were obtained from metadata supplied by the sample provider rather than from assay-based typing. The prospective study material was composed of cDNA or gDNA derived from T cells, B-cell-depleted T cells, or PBMCs. Deeply sampled blood TCRbeta repertoires from subjects exposed to, actively infected with, or recovered from COVID-19 were included in the dataset. The repertoires were made available in a free public database intended to serve as a resource for research on the immune response to SARS-CoV-2. The samples were drawn from the first 160 participants of the ongoing ImmuneRACE study and from more than 1,000 subjects provided by 6 global collaborators. The study at large found these results: Clinical and demographic metadata were provided uncurated, with the amount varying by source and participant.

Each collaborating institution followed its own protocols to collect whole blood in K2EDTA tubes. For TCRbeta analysis, collaborators shipped samples as frozen whole blood, isolated PBMCs, or DNA extracted from either of those sample types. TCRbeta CDR3 regions were amplified from genomic DNA by means of the immunoSEQ Assay, a bias-controlled multiplex PCR. Processing in the source paper ran as follows. Within the assay, amplification of reference gene primers was used to estimate how many nucleated cells each sample contained. To quantify the absolute abundance of each unique TCRbeta CDR3 rearrangement, sequence reads were collapsed and filtered. Productive Simpson clonality was computed per sample as the square root of Simpson's diversity index over productive rearrangements. The immuneACCESS repertoire file appears here via TCRdb, limited to in-frame rearrangements. These files lack a portion of the clones; in checked studies, under half of the deficit traces to unresolved V genes, and the cause of the others is not known. Clonal size and the V and J genes are those of that table, whereas D and trimming came from the DNA. The sample table records approximately 91,000 clones; about three quarters of these occur just once. The ten largest clones take up over 6% of the sample.

Points on this clone: The clone's antigen remains unknown. Base-call qualities are not available, and no considerably larger clone is one nucleotide away.

Sample: peripheral blood. The origin of this receptor is a man aged 65 to 85 with acute or convalescent COVID-19.

The nucleotides are TGTGCCAGCTCACTAGGACAGGCAGGCTACGAGCAGTACTTC. Its coded protein is CASSLGQAGYEQYF. Recombination connected TRBV18 to TRBJ2-7, with TRBD1 identical over 7 junction bases. Trimming leaves V shorter by 4 bases and J shorter by 3 bases, with the junction holding 6 bases beyond the gene matches. CDR1 and CDR2, per the germline V gene, are KGHSH and LQKENI. Including the terminal cysteine and phenylalanine, the CDR3 comprises 14 residues. Only the CDR3 DNA stays, 42 bases, in frame from base 1.